The 27 T cell receptor beta chains below all came from one sample that was sequenced in a study of shared clonotypes between healthy human individuals. The protocol was immunoSEQ multiplex PCR, while the TCRdb copy is restricted to in-frame clones and leaves out a portion. The repertoire holds 2,500,000 or so clones, with over 85% as singletons. The specimen was naive CD4+ T cells from PBMCs. Subset specified: CD45RA+ positively selected. The receptors stem from a man between 18 and 35 years old in good health. Some clones in this sample may be carry-over from other donors' samples.

This clone showed up just once. The rearrangement uses TRBV5-1 and TRBJ1-5; D is undetermined. This CDR3 spans 13 amino acids. The V gene's germline CDR1 is SGHRS and CDR2 YFSETQ. V lost 2 bases and J 6 bases, leaving 9 bases between the germline ends. The CDR3 spells CASSFLGGQPQHF. CDR3 nucleotide sequence: TGCGCCAGCAGCTTTTTGGGAGGTCAGCCCCAGCATTTT.

The rearrangement uses TRBV29-1 and TRBJ2-5, with 9 nucleotides matching TRBD2. V lost 7 bases to trimming and J lost 0 bases; unmatched junction nucleotides: 6. CDR3 length: 14 amino acids. Germline CDR1 is SQVTM and CDR2 is ANQGSEA. This chain's CDR3 is CSGRTSVDQETQYF. CDR3 nucleotides: TGCAGCGGGAGGACTAGCGTAGACCAAGAGACCCAGTACTTC. Drawing the rest from reference TRBV29-1 and TRBJ2-5, the complete variable domain is SAVISQKPSRDICQRGTSLTIQCQVDSQVTMMFWYRQQPGQSLTLIATANQGSEATYESGFVIDKFPISRPNLTFSTLTVSNMSPEDSSIYLCSGRTSVDQETQYFGPGTRLLVL.

The chain has TRBV4-1 and TRBJ2-6, with D possibly being TRBD1 (5 bases). This CDR3 is 16 amino acids long. Trimming removed 4 bases from V and 0 bases from J, with 10 bases in between. CDR1 and CDR2 (germline): MGHRA, YSYEKL. CDR3 sequence reads: CASSRTGVSGANVLTF. The CDR3 DNA sequence: TGCGCCAGCAGCCGAACAGGAGTCTCTGGGGCCAACGTCCTGACTTTC.

This sequence joins TRBV5-1 and TRBJ1-3, with no clear D. Germline V gene sequence: CDR1 SGHRS, CDR2 YFSETQ. V lost 0 bases and J 10 bases, leaving 8 bases between the germline ends. CDR3 length: 12 residues. The CDR3 spells CASSLGEGTIYF. The CDR3 DNA sequence: TGCGCCAGCAGCTTGGGGGAAGGTACCATATATTTT.

In this sample, this clone turned up once. J is TRBJ2-7 and V is TRBV25-1; the match to TRBD1 covers 9 bases. Germline CDR1 reads MGHDK; CDR2 reads SYGVNS. With 6 bases clipped from V and 0 bases from J, the junction kept 3 bases outside the gene matches. The length of the CDR3 is 14 residues. This CDR3 reads CASRGTGNSYEQYF. The CDR3 DNA reads as TGTGCCAGCAGGGGGACAGGGAACTCCTACGAGCAGTACTTC.

This sequence joins TRBV6-5 and TRBJ2-7; 10 bases align to TRBD1. V was pared by 4 bases and J by 5 bases, with 11 bases of the junction left unmatched. The germline V gene has CDR1 MNHEY and CDR2 SVGAGI. CDR3 length equals 16 residues. The CDR3 nucleotides are TGTGCCAGCAGTTCAGCGGACAGGGGGGTCGTCGACGAGCAGTACTTC. Translation gives CASSSADRGVVDEQYF.

About this clone: The same CDR3 is also encoded by other DNA sequences in this sample. The rearrangement joins TRBV7-2 to TRBJ2-3; the match to TRBD2 covers 9 bases. The CDR3 runs to 14 residues. Germline loops: CDR1 SGHTA, CDR2 FQGNSA. The trim removed 5 bases at V and 4 bases at J, leaving 4 bases unmatched. The CDR3 spells CASSPGLASDTQYF. DNA for the CDR3: TGTGCCAGCAGCCCCGGACTAGCGTCAGATACGCAGTATTTT. The variable domain in full, completed from reference TRBV7-2 and TRBJ2-3, reads GAGVSQSPSNKVTEKGKDVELRCDPISGHTALYWYRQSLGQGLEFLIYFQGNSAPDKSGLPSDRFSAERTGGSVSTLTIQRTQQEDSAVYLCASSPGLASDTQYFGPGTRLTVL.

This clone was found once. The chain couples TRBV5-1 to TRBJ2-7; D tentatively reads TRBD1 or TRBD2 (5 bases each). The length of the CDR3 is 16 residues. V lost 3 bases and J lost 6, with 22 bases in between. The V gene's germline CDR1 is SGHRS and CDR2 YFSETQ. The CDR3 protein is CASSSGLRDGPAEQYF. DNA of the CDR3: TGCGCCAGCAGCTCGGGGCTCCGGGACGGCCCCGCCGAGCAGTACTTC.

The chain employs TRBV19 and TRBJ1-2; possibly TRBD1 for D (5 bases). The CDR3 loop spans 14 amino acids. Germline V lookup: CDR1 LNHDA, CDR2 SQIVND (reference sequence). Trimming cost V 6 bases and J 4 bases, with 15 bases left between them. CDR3 residues: CASSDGAVLYGYTF. The CDR3 DNA follows: TGTGCCAGTAGCGACGGGGCCGTCCTCTATGGCTACACCTTC.

V usage is TRBV2 and J usage is TRBJ2-4, with TRBD1 as a possible D gene (5 bases). This CDR3 comprises 14 residues. Germline V gene lookup returns CDR1 SNHLY and CDR2 FYNNEI. V shed 7 bases and J shed 11 bases, with 21 bases lying between them. The CDR3 sequence is CASKGREGASVQYF. The CDR3 coding sequence is TGTGCCAGCAAGGGCAGGGAAGGGGCAAGCGTTCAGTACTTC.

The J gene is TRBJ2-5, the V gene TRBV27; 7 nucleotides agree with TRBD2. Losses at the gene ends were 5 bases for V and 1 base for J; bases not matched to a gene: 7. Germline loops: CDR1 MNHEY, CDR2 SMNVEV (reference sequence). CDR3 size: 15 residues. The CDR3 DNA sequence: TGTGCCAGCAGTGTTAGACTAGCCACCCAAGAGACCCAGTACTTC. It translates to CASSVRLATQETQYF.

Only a few counts were recorded for this clone. At the DNA level, this CDR3 is encoded by other sequences in the same sample as well. The CDR3 spells CASSLGVEAFF. CDR3 in DNA: TGTGCCAGCAGTTTGGGAGTTGAAGCTTTCTTT. The chain recombines TRBV28 with TRBJ1-1; no definite D call. Between the trimmed V and J ends, which lost 3 bases and 7 bases, there was a span of 6 bases. The CDR3 is made up of 11 amino acids. Germline CDR1 reads MDHEN; CDR2 reads SYDVKM.

The chain links TRBV30 to TRBJ2-5, with TRBD2 identical over 11 bases. Near its end, the DNA agrees better with TRBJ2-7, so the J call may be wrong. In germline, CDR1 is GTSNPN, CDR2 SVGIG (reference sequence). The CDR3 has 14 residues. CDR3 in amino acids: CAYNPLAGGHEQYF. The DNA for the CDR3 is TGTGCCTACAACCCCCTAGCGGGAGGACACGAGCAGTACTTC.

A word on this clone: The sample carries other DNA sequences with the same CDR3. CDR3 bases: TGTGCCAGCAGCTTGGCTCAAGAGACCCAGTACTTC. Translating it yields CASSLAQETQYF. J is TRBJ2-5 and V is TRBV7-8; D is unclear. CDR1 and CDR2 from the germline V gene are SGHVS and FQNEAQ. Trimming stripped 3 bases from V and 2 bases from J, with 4 bases between. The CDR3 has 12 residues.

The V gene is TRBV28, the J gene TRBJ1-2, with D possibly matching TRBD1 (6 bases). The CDR3 has 13 residues. Looked up from germline, CDR1 is MDHEN and CDR2 is SYDVKM. The V end lost 5 bases, the J end lost 8 bases, and 15 bases lay between the germline ends. CDR3 region: CASSLPGVWGYTF. DNA for the CDR3: TGTGCCAGCAGTCTACCAGGGGTTTGGGGCTACACCTTC.

The rearrangement joins TRBV6-5 to TRBJ1-1, with unresolved D. V gave up 0 bases and J gave up 11 bases, with 13 bases separating them. CDR3 length: 13 residues. Germline CDR1 is MNHEY and CDR2 is SVGAGI. The CDR3 DNA reads as TGTGCCAGCAGTTACTCGATTGGGGTTGTTGCTTTCTTT. Its protein is CASSYSIGVVAFF.

The rearrangement links TRBV11-2 to TRBJ2-2; 9 bases line up with TRBD2. Germline CDR1 and CDR2: SGHAT and FQNNGV. Trimming cost V 6 bases and J 1 base; bases outside gene matches: 3. The CDR3 has 15 residues. Here the CDR3 DNA reads TGTGCCAGCAGGCTACTAGCGGGGAACACCGGGGAGCTGTTTTTT. Residues: CASRLLAGNTGELFF.

V and J are TRBV15 and TRBJ2-7, with 9 bases matching TRBD2. Germline CDR1 reads LNHNV; CDR2 reads YYDKDF (reference sequence). V dropped 3 bases and J dropped 0; count of bases not matched to a gene: 3. This CDR3 has 15 amino acids. In DNA form, the CDR3 reads TGTGCCACCAGCAGGCATAGCGGGAGCTCCTACGAGCAGTACTTC. Amino acids: CATSRHSGSSYEQYF.

The V and J genes are TRBV5-1 and TRBJ2-7; 11 bases line up with TRBD2. CDR1 SGHRS and CDR2 YFSETQ come from the germline V gene. The CDR3 runs to 13 residues. Trimming at V came to 5 bases and at J to 5 bases, leaving 3 bases not matched to a gene. CDR3 DNA: TGCGCCAGCAGTGGGACTAGCGGCAACGAGCAGTACTTC. Its translation is CASSGTSGNEQYF.

The rearrangement links TRBV28 to TRBJ2-1; D unclear. Germline assignment: CDR1 MDHEN and CDR2 SYDVKM. This CDR3 is built from 14 residues. Trimming shortened V by 3 bases and J by 0 bases, and 6 bases separated the two germline ends. The CDR3 DNA follows: TGTGCCAGCAGTTTTGATAGCTCCTACAATGAGCAGTTCTTC. Amino acid sequence: CASSFDSSYNEQFF.

The gene calls are TRBV28 and TRBJ1-1; D remains ambiguous. V was shortened by 4 bases and J by 2 bases, with 17 bases between the two germline ends. This CDR3 comprises 16 residues. From germline, CDR1 is MDHEN and CDR2 SYDVKM. CDR3 sequence reads: CASSSSPPGGNTEAFF. The CDR3 DNA sequence: TGTGCCAGCAGTTCATCCCCCCCAGGAGGTAACACTGAAGCTTTCTTT.

This clone was seen just once. CDR3 coding DNA: TGTGCCAGCAGCCGAGGGGGGACGAACACCGGGGAGCTGTTTTTT. Protein product: CASSRGGTNTGELFF. The V gene is TRBV7-3, the J gene TRBJ2-2; the D call may be TRBD1 or TRBD2 (6 bases each). Between the trimmed V and J ends, which lost 5 bases and 0 bases, there was a span of 10 bases. The CDR3 is 15 residues long. The germline CDR1 and CDR2 sequences are SGHTA and FQGTGA.

To note about this clone: Different DNA sequences within this sample yield the same CDR3. The CDR3 protein is CASSLYGNTEAFF. Written as DNA, the CDR3 is TGTGCCAGCAGCTTATACGGGAACACTGAAGCTTTCTTT. This chain connects TRBV7-3 to TRBJ1-1; D unclear. V was trimmed by 2 bases and J by 1 base, leaving 5 bases between them. The CDR3 is 13 amino acids. Germline CDR1 reads SGHTA; CDR2 reads FQGTGA. The whole variable domain, filled in from reference TRBV7-3 and TRBJ1-1, reads GAGVSQTPSNKVTEKGKYVELRCDPISGHTALYWYRQSLGQGPEFLIYFQGTGAADDSGLPNDRFFAVRPEGSVSTLKIQRTERGDSAVYLCASSLYGNTEAFFGQGTRLTVV.

J is TRBJ2-1 and V is TRBV19; D is unresolved. Germline V gene data show CDR1 as LNHDA and CDR2 as SQIVND (reference sequence). V was shortened by 3 bases and J by 4 bases, with 10 bases between the two germline ends. This CDR3 contains 14 residues. The CDR3 loop reads CASSITAAYNEQFF. The DNA of the CDR3 is TGTGCCAGTAGTATCACGGCAGCTTACAATGAGCAGTTCTTC.

A remark on this clone: The same CDR3 can be traced to other DNA sequences in this sample. V is TRBV28 and J is TRBJ2-7, with no clear D. The CDR3 sequence is 13 residues long. Germline V gene data show CDR1 as MDHEN and CDR2 as SYDVKM. The V end was cut by 6 bases, the J end by 0 bases, with 9 bases between. The DNA of the CDR3 is TGTGCCAGCAGGCCAGGCGGCTCCTACGAGCAGTACTTC. It codes for CASRPGGSYEQYF.

The chain is built from TRBV28 and TRBJ2-7; TRBD2 matches 9 bases. Trimming at V came to 0 bases and at J to 5 bases, leaving 2 bases not matched to a gene. The CDR3 loop spans 14 amino acids. Germline CDR1 is MDHEN and CDR2 is SYDVKM. CDR3 residues: CASSLWLAGNEQYF. Here the CDR3 DNA reads TGTGCCAGCAGTTTATGGCTAGCGGGAAACGAGCAGTACTTC.

The genes are TRBV28 and TRBJ1-1; the match to TRBD1 covers 8 bases. Germline CDR1 MDHEN, CDR2 SYDVKM. The CDR3 length is 16 residues. Trimming cost V 6 bases and J 3 bases; bases outside gene matches: 12. CDR3 in DNA: TGTGCCAGCAGAACCTCTAGGACAGGGCGCTACACTGAAGCTTTCTTT. Amino acid sequence: CASRTSRTGRYTEAFF.